The source of this T cell receptor beta chain is a study of cytomegalovirus exposure and HLA in healthy donors. Points from the study as a whole: A classifier reportedly called cytomegalovirus status with high sensitivity and specificity. While the bulk of TCR sequences proved rare, some public TCRs turned up in many donors. The authors enumerated 164 TCR beta chains as linked to cytomegalovirus.

The CDR3 runs to 14 residues. Deletions cut 5 bases from V and 6 bases from J, with 17 bases between. CDR1 SGHAT and CDR2 FQDESV come from the germline V gene (reference sequence). Profiling relied on immunoSEQ multiplex PCR, and the TCRdb table lists in-frame clones only, not all of them. The sample lists more than 140,000 clones; about 89% were seen once. As to this clone: Antigen: not known.

The specimen sequenced was PBMCs. The receptor comes from a woman under 30 in good health and CMV-seropositive. This chain joins TRBV11-1 and TRBJ2-7; possibly TRBD1 for D (6 bases). CDR3 loop: CASSPTGTIVEQYF. The CDR3 DNA sequence: TGTGCCAGCAGCCCAACCGGGACAATCGTCGAGCAGTACTTC.